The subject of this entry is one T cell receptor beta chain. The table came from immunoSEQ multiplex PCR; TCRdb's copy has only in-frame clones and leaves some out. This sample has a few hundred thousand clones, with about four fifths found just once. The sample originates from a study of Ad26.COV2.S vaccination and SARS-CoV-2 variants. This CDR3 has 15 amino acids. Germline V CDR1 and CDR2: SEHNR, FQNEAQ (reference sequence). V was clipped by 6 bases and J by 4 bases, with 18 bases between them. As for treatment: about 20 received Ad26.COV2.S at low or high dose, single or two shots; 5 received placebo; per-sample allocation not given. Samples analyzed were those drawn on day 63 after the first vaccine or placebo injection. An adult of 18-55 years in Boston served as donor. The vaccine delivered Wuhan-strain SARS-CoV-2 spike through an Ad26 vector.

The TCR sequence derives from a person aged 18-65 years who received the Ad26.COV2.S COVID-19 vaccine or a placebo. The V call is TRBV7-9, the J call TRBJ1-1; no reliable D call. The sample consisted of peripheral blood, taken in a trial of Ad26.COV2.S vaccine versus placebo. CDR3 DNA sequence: TGTGCCAGCAGACCCCTCTCGTCCGCGGTCACTGAAGCTTTCTTT. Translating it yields CASRPLSSAVTEAFF.